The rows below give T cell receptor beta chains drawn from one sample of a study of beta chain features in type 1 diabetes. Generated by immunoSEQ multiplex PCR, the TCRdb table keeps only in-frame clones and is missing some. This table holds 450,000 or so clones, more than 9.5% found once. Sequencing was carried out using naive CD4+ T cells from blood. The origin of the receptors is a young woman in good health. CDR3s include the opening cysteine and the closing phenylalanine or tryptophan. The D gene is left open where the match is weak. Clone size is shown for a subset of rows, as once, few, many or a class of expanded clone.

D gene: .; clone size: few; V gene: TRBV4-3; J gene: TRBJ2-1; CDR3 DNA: TGCGCCAGCAGCCAAGGCGAAAGCTCCTACAATGAGCAGTTCTTC; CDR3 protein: CASSQGESSYNEQFF
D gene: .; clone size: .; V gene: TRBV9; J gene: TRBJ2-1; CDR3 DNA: TGTGCCAGCAGCGTAGCAGCGGGTTCCTACAATGAGCAGTTCTTC; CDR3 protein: CASSVAAGSYNEQFF
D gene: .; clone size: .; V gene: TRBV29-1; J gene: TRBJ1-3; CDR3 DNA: TGCAGCGCCCAGGGATTTTCTGGAAACACCATATATTTT; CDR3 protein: CSAQGFSGNTIYF
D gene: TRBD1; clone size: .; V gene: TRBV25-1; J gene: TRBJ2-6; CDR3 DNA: TGTGCCAGCGGGACAGGGTATGGGTTTTCTGGGGCCAACGTCCTGACTTTC; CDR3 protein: CASGTGYGFSGANVLTF
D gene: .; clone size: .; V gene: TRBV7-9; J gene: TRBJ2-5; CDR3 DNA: TGTGCCAGCAGGTCCTACGGGGGCGTCAGGGAGACCCAGTACTTC; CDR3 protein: CASRSYGGVRETQYF
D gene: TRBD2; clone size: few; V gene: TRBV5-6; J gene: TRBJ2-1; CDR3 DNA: TGTGCCAGCAGCTTGGCTAGCGGGAGCAATAGGTTCAATGAGCAGTTCTTC; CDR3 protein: CASSLASGSNRFNEQFF
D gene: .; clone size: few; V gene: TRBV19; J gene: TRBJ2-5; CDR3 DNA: TGTGCCAGTAGTATCAGGCTGAAGGAGACCCAGTACTTC; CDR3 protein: CASSIRLKETQYF
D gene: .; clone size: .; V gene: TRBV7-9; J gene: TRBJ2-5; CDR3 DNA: TGTGCCAGCAGCTCAGGGGACCAAGAGACCCAGTACTTC; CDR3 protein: CASSSGDQETQYF
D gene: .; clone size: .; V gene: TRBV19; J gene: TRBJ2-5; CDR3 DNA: TGTGCCAGTAGTACTCAGGGAGAGACCCAGTACTTC; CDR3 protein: CASSTQGETQYF
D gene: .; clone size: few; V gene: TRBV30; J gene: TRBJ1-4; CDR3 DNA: TGTGCCTGGAGTCCGACCGGTCAGGGTGAAAAACTGTTTTTT; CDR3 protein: CAWSPTGQGEKLFF
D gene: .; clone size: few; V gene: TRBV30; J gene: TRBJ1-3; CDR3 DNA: TGTGCCTGGAAGGTACGCGGCTCTGGAAACACCATATATTTT; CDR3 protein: CAWKVRGSGNTIYF
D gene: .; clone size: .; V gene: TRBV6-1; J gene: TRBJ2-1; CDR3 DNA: TGTGCCAGCAGCCCTAGGTTCAATGAGCAGTTCTTC; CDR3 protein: CASSPRFNEQFF
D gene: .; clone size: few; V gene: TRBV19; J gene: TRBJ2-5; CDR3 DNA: TGTGCCAGTAGTAATGGCAGAAGTTACCAAGAGACCCAGTACTTC; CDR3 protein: CASSNGRSYQETQYF
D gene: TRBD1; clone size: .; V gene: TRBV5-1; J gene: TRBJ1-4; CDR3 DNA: TGCGCCAGCAGCCCTAACCTCGACAGGGTCGGTGAAAAACTGTTTTTT; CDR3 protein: CASSPNLDRVGEKLFF
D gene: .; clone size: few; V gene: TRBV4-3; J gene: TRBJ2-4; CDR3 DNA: TGCGCCAGCAGCCAAAATGTACTCCGGGTAGCCAAAAACATTCAGTACTTC; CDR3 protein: CASSQNVLRVAKNIQYF
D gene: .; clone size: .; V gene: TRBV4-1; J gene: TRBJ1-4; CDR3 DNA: TGCGCCAGCAGACCCTCTGGGGCGATCGATGAAAAACTGTTTTTT; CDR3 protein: CASRPSGAIDEKLFF
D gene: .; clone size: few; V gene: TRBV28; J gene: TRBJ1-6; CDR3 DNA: TGTGCCAGCAGTTTCTCTGGGGGGCGGAATTCACCCCTCCACTTT; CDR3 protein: CASSFSGGRNSPLHF